This T cell receptor (beta chain) appears in the sequencing data of a study of shared clonotypes between healthy human individuals. The assay was immunoSEQ multiplex PCR, and TCRdb's table has in-frame clones only and misses some. The sample has 400,000 to 600,000 clones; over 60% are singletons. Trimming cost V 2 bases and J 7 bases, with 9 bases left between them. The CDR3 has 13 residues. The germline V gene has CDR1 GTSNPN and CDR2 SVGIG (reference sequence). The TCR originated in a woman aged 40 to 55 in good health. Some clones in this sample may be carry-over from other donors' samples. The chain combines TRBV30 with TRBJ1-6, with no clear D. Sequenced sample: PBMCs. This CDR3 reads CAWSPLGNSPLHF. The CDR3 DNA sequence: TGTGCCTGGAGTCCCCTGGGGAATTCACCCCTCCACTTT.